This is a list of T cell receptor beta chains from one sample in a study of blood T cell repertoires in COVID-19. The data were produced by immunoSEQ multiplex PCR, yet TCRdb's version contains in-frame clones alone and is incomplete. The table has 250,000 to 400,000 clones, roughly 90% seen once; the top ten hold roughly 2.9%. The material sequenced was peripheral blood. These TCRs come from a woman younger than 45 with COVID-19, enrolled during active disease. The CDR3 runs from the conserved cysteine through the conserved F or W. D genes are given only for firm matches. Only some rows state a clone size, as once, few, many or a class for expanded clones.

CDR3 protein	CDR3 DNA	J gene	V gene	CDR3 length	D gene	clone size
CASRPSSGNTIYF	TGTGCCAGTAGACCGAGCTCTGGAAACACCATATATTTT	TRBJ1-3	TRBV19	13	-	-
CASSLGVVTGGQDGYTF	TGCGCCAGCAGCTTGGGAGTGGTTACAGGGGGCCAAGATGGCTACACCTTC	TRBJ1-2	TRBV5-1	17	TRBD1	-
CATRGTGQETQYF	TGTGCCACCAGAGGGACAGGCCAAGAGACCCAGTACTTC	TRBJ2-5	TRBV24-1	13	TRBD1	-
CASSGGTNEKLFF	TGTGCCAGCTCCGGGGGGACTAATGAAAAACTGTTTTTT	TRBJ1-4	TRBV18	13	-	-
CASSDGGMNTEAFF	TGTGCCAGCAGTGACGGGGGAATGAACACTGAAGCTTTCTTT	TRBJ1-1	TRBV2	14	-	-
CASSEQPKTGPFLNQPQHF	TGCGCCAGCAGTGAGCAACCCAAGACAGGGCCATTCCTAAATCAGCCCCAGCATTTT	TRBJ1-5	TRBV10-2	19	TRBD1	-
CASSLRPRQGVEKLFF	TGTGCCAGCAGCCTAAGGCCACGGCAGGGCGTTGAAAAACTGTTTTTT	TRBJ1-4	TRBV7-8	16	-	-
CASSLGESNQPQHF	TGCGCCAGCAGCTTAGGAGAGAGCAATCAGCCCCAGCATTTT	TRBJ1-5	TRBV5-1	14	-	-
CASSPGTSINEQFF	TGTGCCAGCTCACCGGGGACTAGTATCAATGAGCAGTTCTTC	TRBJ2-1	TRBV18	14	TRBD2	-
CASSDSQGAGELFF	TGCGCCAGCAGCGACAGCCAGGGTGCCGGGGAGCTGTTTTTT	TRBJ2-2	TRBV5-1	14	-	-
CAISEEQNEQFF	TGTGCCATCAGTGAAGAACAGAATGAGCAGTTCTTC	TRBJ2-1	TRBV10-3	12	-	-
CASSLVSAIAKNIQYF	TGTGCCAGCAGCTTAGTCAGTGCAATAGCCAAAAACATTCAGTACTTC	TRBJ2-4	TRBV7-9	16	-	-
CASSDRSYGYTF	TGCGCCAGCAGTGATAGGAGCTATGGCTACACCTTC	TRBJ1-2	TRBV10-2	12	-	-
CASSLVTSGTQETQYF	TGTGCCAGCAGCTTGGTGACTAGCGGGACCCAAGAGACCCAGTACTTC	TRBJ2-5	TRBV11-3	16	TRBD2	-
CASSFTTGSEMVYNEQFF	TGTGCCAGCAGTTTTACTACGGGGAGCGAGATGGTTTACAATGAGCAGTTCTTC	TRBJ2-1	TRBV28	18	-	-
CATSTEISTDTQYF	TGTGCCACAAGCACAGAAATTAGCACAGATACGCAGTATTTT	TRBJ2-3	TRBV19	14	-	-
CSASNRGSGSTGELFF	TGCAGTGCTAGTAATCGGGGTAGCGGGAGCACCGGGGAGCTGTTTTTT	TRBJ2-2	TRBV20-1	16	TRBD2	-
CASKGTGTGGGEQFF	TGTGCCAGTAAAGGTACCGGGACAGGGGGTGGTGAGCAGTTCTTC	TRBJ2-1	TRBV19	15	TRBD1	-
CASSQAPDRQNTEAFF	TGCGCCAGCAGCCAAGCGCCGGACAGGCAGAACACTGAAGCTTTCTTT	TRBJ1-1	TRBV4-1	16	TRBD1	-
CASSLIQGDTIYF	TGTGCCAGCAGCTTGATACAGGGAGACACCATATATTTT	TRBJ1-3	TRBV5-4	13	-	-
CASSLPGGTEAFF	TGTGCCAGCAGCTTACCAGGGGGCACTGAAGCTTTCTTT	TRBJ1-1	TRBV5-5	13	TRBD1	-
CASSLQTGSAYEQYF	TGTGCCAGCAGCTTGCAGACAGGGTCAGCCTACGAGCAGTACTTC	TRBJ2-7	TRBV5-4	15	TRBD1	-
CASSLRLAGDNEQFF	TGCGCCAGCAGCTTGAGACTAGCGGGAGACAATGAGCAGTTCTTC	TRBJ2-1	TRBV5-1	15	TRBD2	-
CASSLTSGREQETQYF	TGTGCCAGCAGTCTAACTAGCGGGAGGGAGCAAGAGACCCAGTACTTC	TRBJ2-5	TRBV27	16	TRBD2	-
CASVEQGSQPQHF	TGTGCCAGTGTGGAACAGGGATCTCAGCCCCAGCATTTT	TRBJ1-5	TRBV19	13	-	-
CASSSRTGLFNEKLFF	TGTGCCAGCAGCTCAAGGACAGGCCTTTTTAATGAAAAACTGTTTTTT	TRBJ1-4	TRBV7-6	16	TRBD1	-
CASSRTRPSETQYF	TGTGCCAGCAGCCGGACTAGACCGTCGGAGACCCAGTACTTC	TRBJ2-5	TRBV5-6	14	TRBD2	-
CASSYQAGANMGVMNEQFF	TGTGCCAGCTCCTATCAGGCAGGGGCCAATATGGGAGTCATGAATGAGCAGTTCTTC	TRBJ2-1	TRBV18	19	-	-
CATQRREQNTGELFF	TGTGCCACCCAGAGGAGGGAGCAGAACACCGGGGAGCTGTTTTTT	TRBJ2-2	TRBV19	15	-	-
CASRRTGGPVDNEKLFF	TGTGCCAGCAGGCGCACGGGGGGGCCGGTCGATAATGAAAAACTGTTTTTT	TRBJ1-4	TRBV2	17	-	-
CASSLGSGRAAGGELFF	TGTGCCAGCAGCTTGGGGAGCGGGAGGGCAGCTGGCGGGGAGCTGTTTTTT	TRBJ2-2	TRBV7-8	17	TRBD2	-
CATATDYTEAFF	TGTGCCACCGCGACTGATTACACTGAAGCTTTCTTT	TRBJ1-1	TRBV10-3	12	-	-
CASSQDRWADTNYGYTF	TGTGCCAGCAGCCAAGATCGGTGGGCAGATACTAACTATGGCTACACCTTC	TRBJ1-2	TRBV4-2	17	-	-
CSVEVLTEAFF	TGCAGCGTTGAAGTTCTAACTGAAGCTTTCTTT	TRBJ1-1	TRBV29-1	11	-	once
CASRVAGEGYTF	TGTGCCAGCAGGGTCGCCGGGGAAGGCTACACCTTC	TRBJ1-2	TRBV2	12	-	-
CASTTSRSYNEQFF	TGTGCCAGTACGACTAGCAGGTCCTACAATGAGCAGTTCTTC	TRBJ2-1	TRBV2	14	TRBD2	-
CATSDRTSLSTDTQYF	TGTGCCACCAGTGATCGGACTAGCCTCAGCACAGATACGCAGTATTTT	TRBJ2-3	TRBV24-1	16	TRBD2	-
CASSHRDRLNTEAFF	TGTGCCAGCAGCCACCGCGACAGGCTGAACACTGAAGCTTTCTTT	TRBJ1-1	TRBV4-2	15	-	-
CASSQEWQINTGELFF	TGTGCCAGCAGCCAAGAGTGGCAGATTAACACCGGGGAGCTGTTTTTT	TRBJ2-2	TRBV14	16	-	-
CASSYLAGANNEQFF	TGTGCCAGCAGTTATCTAGCGGGAGCAAACAATGAGCAGTTCTTC	TRBJ2-1	TRBV6-4	15	TRBD2	-
CASRTSGRDYNEQFF	TGTGCCAGCCGGACTAGCGGGAGGGACTACAATGAGCAGTTCTTC	TRBJ2-1	TRBV18	15	TRBD2	-
CASSEQGWTNTEAFF	TGTGCCAGCAGTGAACAGGGGTGGACGAACACTGAAGCTTTCTTT	TRBJ1-1	TRBV2	15	-	-
CSGGQGREAFF	TGCAGCGGAGGACAGGGTCGTGAAGCTTTCTTT	TRBJ1-1	TRBV29-1	11	TRBD1	once
CASIQSGGSGYGYTF	TGTGCCAGTATTCAGTCGGGAGGTTCGGGCTATGGCTACACCTTC	TRBJ1-2	TRBV19	15	-	-
CASSPGQGNYGYTF	TGTGCCAGCAGCCCGGGACAGGGGAACTATGGCTACACCTTC	TRBJ1-2	TRBV28	14	TRBD1	-
CASSLDRVRETQYF	TGTGCCAGCAGCTTAGACAGGGTCAGAGAGACCCAGTACTTC	TRBJ2-5	TRBV5-6	14	TRBD1	-
CASSSGVSGNANTGELFF	TGTGCCAGCAGCAGCGGGGTTAGCGGAAACGCGAACACCGGGGAGCTGTTTTTT	TRBJ2-2	TRBV7-9	18	TRBD2	-
CASSLAVPGQGYGYTF	TGTGCCAGCAGCTTAGCGGTCCCGGGACAGGGGTATGGCTACACCTTC	TRBJ1-2	TRBV7-9	16	TRBD1	-
CASSWAGEKAGELFF	TGTGCCAGCAGTTGGGCGGGAGAAAAGGCCGGGGAGCTGTTTTTT	TRBJ2-2	TRBV27	15	TRBD2	-
CASSQGSLGGNTIYF	TGTGCCAGCAGCCAAGGGAGTCTAGGGGGAAACACCATATATTTT	TRBJ1-3	TRBV6-5	15	-	-
CASSWGTLLSSYNEQFF	TGTGCCAGCAGCTGGGGGACACTTCTGAGCTCCTACAATGAGCAGTTCTTC	TRBJ2-1	TRBV5-6	17	-	-
CASSYLRTDSQPQHF	TGTGCCAGCAGTTACCTAAGGACGGACTCACAGCCCCAGCATTTT	TRBJ1-5	TRBV6-2/TRBV6-3	15	-	-
CAISHPGTGNTGELFF	TGTGCCATCAGTCACCCCGGGACAGGGAACACCGGGGAGCTGTTTTTT	TRBJ2-2	TRBV10-3	16	TRBD1	-
CASSLRGTSGRFVTQYF	TGTGCCAGCAGCTTAAGGGGGACTAGCGGGAGATTCGTGACCCAGTACTTC	TRBJ2-5	TRBV11-2	17	TRBD2	-
CASSGGNTGELFF	TGTGCCAGTTCAGGGGGGAACACCGGGGAGCTGTTTTTT	TRBJ2-2	TRBV27	13	TRBD1	-
CASTPGRSGANVLTF	TGTGCCAGCACGCCAGGGCGCTCTGGGGCCAACGTCCTGACTTTC	TRBJ2-6	TRBV5-4	15	-	-
CASSHPRQDTEAFF	TGCGCCAGCAGCCATCCCCGACAGGACACTGAAGCTTTCTTT	TRBJ1-1	TRBV4-1	14	-	-
CASSQTRGDEQFF	TGTGCCAGCAGCCAGACTAGGGGCGATGAGCAGTTCTTC	TRBJ2-1	TRBV14	13	-	-
CASSELTSGYDLSYEQYF	TGTGCCAGCAGCGAGCTGACTAGCGGGTACGATTTGTCCTACGAGCAGTACTTC	TRBJ2-7	TRBV3-1/TRBV3-2	18	TRBD2	few
CASSPPLGSSYEQYF	TGTGCCAGCAGCCCCCCCCTAGGCAGCTCCTACGAGCAGTACTTC	TRBJ2-7	TRBV6-5	15	-	-